Listed below are T cell receptor beta chains from one sample, sequenced in a study of T cells in Graves' hyperthyroidism and ophthalmopathy. TCRdb reanalysed the multiplex PCR reads using MiXCR and keeps one entry per CDR3 protein. The sample contains approximately 640,000 distinct CDR3 sequences, just under 45% of which appear only once. The sample consisted of peripheral blood or thyroid tissue (not recorded which). All receptors come from an adult man with Graves' disease, either hyperthyroidism or ophthalmopathy (not recorded which). Both conserved end residues are part of each CDR3. The D gene is left open where the match is weak. The size entry is marked missing in some rows and otherwise reads once, few, many or a size class.

J gene	clone size	D gene	V gene	CDR3 length	CDR3 DNA	CDR3 protein
TRBJ1-2	many	-	TRBV10-3	14	TGTGCCATCAGTGAGTCGGGGATAACTAATGGCTACACCTTC	CAISESGITNGYTF
TRBJ1-2	-	TRBD1	TRBV5-1	14	TGCGCCAGTGGCAGTGGACAGGAAAACTATGGCTACACCTTC	CASGSGQENYGYTF
TRBJ1-6	-	TRBD1	TRBV6-6	15	TGTGCCAGCAGTGCCCTGACAGGGTTCGAGTCACCCCTCCACTTT	CASSALTGFESPLHF
TRBJ1-1	-	TRBD1	TRBV10-3	11	TGTGCCAGCAGGCGGACAGGGGAAGCTTTCTTT	CASRRTGEAFF
TRBJ2-5	-	TRBD2	TRBV4-1	17	TGCGCCAGCAGCCAAGGGACTAGCGGACTCTTTGGTGAGACCCAGTACTTC	CASSQGTSGLFGETQYF
TRBJ2-7	-	-	TRBV7-4	15	TGTGCCAGCAGTGAAGGTGTCAGGGGACCCTACGAGCAGTACTTC	CASSEGVRGPYEQYF
TRBJ1-5	-	TRBD1	TRBV25-1	16	TGTGCCAGCAGTGAATGGGGGACAGGGGGCAATCAGCCCCAGCATTTT	CASSEWGTGGNQPQHF
TRBJ1-4	many	-	TRBV7-9	14	TGTGCCAGCAGCTTCCCTGACCTGGATGAAAAACTGTTTTTT	CASSFPDLDEKLFF
TRBJ1-5	many	-	TRBV19	13	TGTGCCAGTAGTGATACAGTGAATCAGCCCCAGCATTTT	CASSDTVNQPQHF
TRBJ1-5	many	-	TRBV24-1	15	TGTGCCACCAGTACCTCAGGGGCGCGCAATCAGCCCCAGCATTTT	CATSTSGARNQPQHF